This T cell receptor beta chain was recorded in a study of blood T cell repertoires in COVID-19. Study-wide context: PBMCs, B-cell-depleted T cells, or T cells were the source of the cDNA or gDNA that made up the material.

TCRdb's table, derived via immunoSEQ multiplex PCR, lists solely in-frame clones and lacks some. Here the sample spans some 300,000 clones, approximately 86% being singletons. The germline V and J ends were trimmed by 5 bases and 6 bases, with 10 bases remaining between them. This CDR3 is 12 amino acids long. CDR1 is SEHNR and CDR2 is FQNEAQ in the germline V gene (reference sequence). Symptom resolution, clearance, or two negative PCRs marked the recovered donors of Cohort 3. The chain employs TRBV7-9 and TRBJ1-2; no clear D. This receptor was taken from a woman between 25 and 40 years old who had recovered from COVID-19. Specimen: PBMCs or T cells enriched from blood (not recorded which). The CDR3 loop is CASSRHPDGYTF. The CDR3 nucleotides are TGTGCCAGCAGCCGTCATCCAGATGGCTACACCTTC. The complete variable domain, with remaining parts taken from reference TRBV7-9 and TRBJ1-2, reads DTGVSQNPRHKITKRGQNVTFRCDPISEHNRLYWYRQTLGQGPEFLTYFQNEAQLEKSRLLSDRFSAERPKGSFSTLEIQRTEQGDSAMYLCASSRHPDGYTFGSGTRLTVV.